Presented here are 21 T cell receptor beta chains from one specimen sequenced in a study of cytomegalovirus exposure and HLA in healthy donors. Primers for the PCR totalled 60 Vbeta and 13 Jbeta. TCRdb keeps only in-frame clones here, not all; method: immunoSEQ multiplex PCR. The sample has 60,000 or so clones, around 89% seen once. Sequenced: PBMCs. These receptors were obtained from a man younger than 45 in good health and CMV-seropositive.

The chain has TRBV6-5 and TRBJ2-5; the match to TRBD2 covers 7 bases. This CDR3 has 13 residues. Trimming cost V 5 bases and J 3 bases; bases outside gene matches: 3. Germline V gene lookup returns CDR1 MNHEY and CDR2 SVGAGI. For the CDR3, the DNA is TGTGCCAGCAGTCTCGGACTAGAAGAGACCCAGTACTTC. Translation gives CASSLGLEETQYF.

This chain links TRBV9 with TRBJ2-1; TRBD2 matches at 8 bases. Germline assignment: CDR1 SGDLS and CDR2 YYNGEE. The ends lost 6 bases at V and 2 bases at J; junction bases unmatched: 7. The CDR3 has 15 residues. The CDR3 DNA reads as TGTGCCAGCACCCCCACAGCGGGAGCCTACAATGAGCAGTTCTTC. Protein sequence: CASTPTAGAYNEQFF.

V gene TRBV5-6 combines with J gene TRBJ1-2; 9 bases map to TRBD1. The germline V gene encodes CDR1 SGHDT and CDR2 YYEEEE. The CDR3 is 16 residues long. V gave up 2 bases and J gave up 8 bases; unmatched junction bases: 13. DNA of the CDR3: TGTGCCAGCAGCTTATTAACCGGGACAGGGAAAGGAGGCTACACCTTC. It encodes CASSLLTGTGKGGYTF.

The chain's CDR3 is CASSSRTGGSYEQYF. The DNA for the CDR3 is TGTGCCAGCAGCTCCCGGACAGGGGGCTCCTACGAGCAGTACTTC. This sequence joins TRBV11-2 and TRBJ2-7; 10 bases fit TRBD1. Germline V lookup: CDR1 SGHAT, CDR2 FQNNGV. J gave up 0 bases and V 4 bases, and 3 bases lay outside the gene matches. The CDR3 totals 15 residues.

This clone was seen once. This rearrangement joins TRBV30 to TRBJ2-2; possible D gene TRBD1, 6 bases. From germline, CDR1 is GTSNPN and CDR2 SVGIG (reference sequence). This CDR3 is built from 17 residues. The V end lost 0 bases, the J end lost 0 bases, and 14 bases lay between the germline ends. The CDR3 here is CAWSVKGELSNTGELFF. The CDR3 bases are TGTGCCTGGAGTGTAAAGGGGGAGTTGTCGAACACCGGGGAGCTGTTTTTT.

This rearrangement joins TRBV11-2 to TRBJ2-6, with 9 positions matching TRBD1. The V and J ends lost 5 bases and 3 bases, in that order; junction bases with no gene match: 14. Germline V gene sequence: CDR1 SGHAT, CDR2 FQNNGV. This CDR3 is built from 19 residues. DNA for the CDR3: TGTGCCAGCAGCACCCGGGACAGGGTACGCCTGAGTGGGGCCAACGTCCTGACTTTC. Translated, it gives CASSTRDRVRLSGANVLTF.

The rearrangement links TRBV10-2 to TRBJ1-2; maybe TRBD1 (6 bases). The CDR3 is 17 residues long. The V gene lost 6 bases and the J gene lost 2 bases, with 22 bases spanning the gap. Germline values: CDR1 WSHSY, CDR2 SAAADI. The CDR3, as DNA: TGCGCCAGCAGCGGGGGGCTGACACTAGAAGGCAACTATGGCTACACCTTC. Protein: CASSGGLTLEGNYGYTF.

The chain carries TRBV9 and TRBJ1-6, with 7 positions matching TRBD1. The germline CDR1 and CDR2 sequences are SGDLS and YYNGEE. Trimming took 0 bases from V and 10 from J; bases not matched to a gene: 4. The length of the CDR3 is 14 residues. Here the CDR3 reads CASSVDRGKSPLHF. CDR3 nucleotides: TGTGCCAGCAGCGTAGACAGGGGAAAATCACCCCTCCACTTT.

The chain links TRBV6-1 to TRBJ1-1, with unresolved D. Germline V CDR1 and CDR2: MNHNS, SASEGT. V was shortened by 5 bases and J by 3 bases, with 13 bases between the two germline ends. This CDR3 comprises 14 residues. CDR3 coding DNA: TGTGCCAGCAGTCCTCAGGTACTTTACACTGAAGCTTTCTTT. As protein: CASSPQVLYTEAFF.

The genes are TRBV21-1 and TRBJ1-1; the table's D call, TRBD1, has no DNA check behind it. TRBV21-1 is recorded as a pseudogene. The CDR3 runs 14 residues. The CDR3 spells CASSIQGMNTEAFF. The CDR3 nucleotides read TGTGCCAGCAGCATCCAGGGTATGAACACTGAAGCTTTCTTT.

This clone was observed a handful of times. This chain connects TRBV6-1 to TRBJ1-1; TRBD1 matches at 8 bases. The V segment lost 4 bases and the J segment 4 bases; nucleotides outside the gene matches: 2. Germline CDR1 and CDR2: MNHNS and SASEGT. The CDR3 totals 13 residues. CDR3 DNA: TGTGCCAGCAGTGGGCAGGGGGCCACTGAAGCTTTCTTT. As protein: CASSGQGATEAFF.

J is TRBJ1-2 and V is TRBV6-5; maybe TRBD1 (6 bases). The CDR3 sequence is 13 residues long. Germline CDR1 and CDR2: MNHEY and SVGAGI. V was cut by 5 bases and J by 2 bases, with 9 bases left in between. CDR3: CASSERGNYGYTF. The CDR3 DNA follows: TGTGCCAGCAGTGAGAGGGGGAACTATGGCTACACCTTC.

The chain recombines TRBV4-1 with TRBJ1-3, with D possibly matching TRBD1 (5 bases). This CDR3 is 17 amino acids long. CDR1 is MGHRA, CDR2 YSYEKL, per germline. Trimming took off 1 base at V and 2 bases at J, with 15 bases between the two ends. The DNA of the CDR3 is TGCGCCAGCAGCCAAGCGGGGGTAGTTAGCCCTGGAAACACCATATATTTT. Translating it yields CASSQAGVVSPGNTIYF.

The chain recombines TRBV2 with TRBJ2-2; D is ambiguous. Between the trimmed V and J ends, which lost 6 bases and 3 bases, there was a span of 8 bases. Germline-derived CDR1 and CDR2 are SNHLY and FYNNEI. The CDR3 totals 13 residues. CDR3 sequence reads: CASRVGYTGELFF. CDR3 bases: TGTGCCAGCAGGGTCGGGTACACCGGGGAGCTGTTTTTT.

This chain joins TRBV19 and TRBJ1-2, with D perhaps matching TRBD1 (5 bases). CDR1 is LNHDA and CDR2 is SQIVND in the germline V gene (reference sequence). There are 15 residues in the CDR3. V gave up 9 bases and J gave up 2 bases, with 19 bases separating them. CDR3 amino acids: CASNLRSEGNYGYTF. CDR3 DNA: TGTGCCAGCAATCTTAGGTCGGAGGGGAACTATGGCTACACCTTC.

This clone was observed a handful of times. The genes are TRBV7-6 and TRBJ1-6; 7 bases are a match to TRBD1. V dropped 5 bases and J dropped 6; count of bases not matched to a gene: 4. This CDR3 region has 14 residues. CDR1 is SGHVS, CDR2 FNYEAQ, per germline. The CDR3 sequence: CASSVGGPNSPLHF. The CDR3 bases are TGTGCCAGCAGCGTAGGGGGCCCTAATTCACCCCTCCACTTT.

This clone was found a few times. The rearrangement links TRBV11-3 to TRBJ2-5; D uncertain. Germline-derived CDR1 and CDR2 are SGHNT and YENEEA. V lost 5 bases to trimming and J lost 0 bases, with 10 bases between them. The CDR3 runs 14 residues. In DNA form, the CDR3 reads TGTGCCAGCAGCCTAAATACGTACCAAGAGACCCAGTACTTC. Translated: CASSLNTYQETQYF.

As concerns this clone: This is likely a read error, given that the CDR3 carries no conserved phenylalanine or tryptophan at its end. J is TRBJ1-2 and V is TRBV13; perhaps TRBD1 as D (6 bases). Trimming stripped 4 bases from V and 2 bases from J, with 11 bases between. CDR3 length equals 14 residues. Germline CDR1 PRHDT, CDR2 FYEKMQ (reference sequence). CDR3 in DNA: TGTGCCAGCAGCTCCTTAACAGGGAACTATGGCTACACCCTC. As protein: CASSSLTGNYGYTL.

The chain joins TRBV5-1 to TRBJ2-7; 16 positions agree with TRBD2. Germline V CDR1 and CDR2: SGHRS, YFSETQ. The CDR3 is 15 amino acids. V lost 7 bases, J lost 3 bases, and 4 bases stayed unmatched. The CDR3 nucleotides are TGCGCCAGCGGGACTAGCGGGAGGGCCGGCTACGAGCAGTACTTC. Protein sequence: CASGTSGRAGYEQYF.

The chain joins TRBV4-1 to TRBJ2-5, with D possibly matching TRBD2 (5 bases). V was cut by 4 bases and J by 3 bases, with 12 bases left in between. The CDR3 has 14 residues. Germline CDR1 and CDR2: MGHRA and YSYEKL. CDR3 sequence: CASSRAEGEETQYF. The DNA of the CDR3 is TGCGCCAGCAGCCGAGCTGAGGGAGAAGAGACCCAGTACTTC.

The CDR3 coding sequence is TGTGCCTGGAGTGTAGGCTCGGGGGGTGAGCAGTTCTTC. Translating it yields CAWSVGSGGEQFF. The chain links TRBV30 to TRBJ2-1; 7 positions agree with TRBD2. The V segment lost 0 bases and the J segment 9 bases; nucleotides outside the gene matches: 5. The germline CDR1 and CDR2 sequences are GTSNPN and SVGIG (reference sequence). This CDR3 comprises 13 residues.